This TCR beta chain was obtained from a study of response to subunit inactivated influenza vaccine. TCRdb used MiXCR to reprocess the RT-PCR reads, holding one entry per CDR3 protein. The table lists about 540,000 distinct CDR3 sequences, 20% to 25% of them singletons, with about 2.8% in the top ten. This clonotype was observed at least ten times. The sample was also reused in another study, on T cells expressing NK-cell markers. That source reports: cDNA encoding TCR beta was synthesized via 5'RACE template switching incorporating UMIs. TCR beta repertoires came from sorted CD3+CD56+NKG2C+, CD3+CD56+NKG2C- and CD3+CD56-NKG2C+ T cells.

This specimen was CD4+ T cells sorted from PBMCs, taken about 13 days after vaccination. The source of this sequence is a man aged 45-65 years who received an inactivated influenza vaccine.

The CDR3 coding sequence is TGTGCCAGCAGCTTATATAGGACAGGGGGCGAAGATGAGCAGTTCTTC. As protein: CASSLYRTGGEDEQFF. The chain couples TRBV11-2 to TRBJ2-1; 11 bases are a match to TRBD1. This CDR3 is 16 amino acids long. The trim removed 2 bases at V and 8 bases at J, leaving 8 bases unmatched. The germline CDR1 and CDR2 sequences are SGHAT and FQNNGV.